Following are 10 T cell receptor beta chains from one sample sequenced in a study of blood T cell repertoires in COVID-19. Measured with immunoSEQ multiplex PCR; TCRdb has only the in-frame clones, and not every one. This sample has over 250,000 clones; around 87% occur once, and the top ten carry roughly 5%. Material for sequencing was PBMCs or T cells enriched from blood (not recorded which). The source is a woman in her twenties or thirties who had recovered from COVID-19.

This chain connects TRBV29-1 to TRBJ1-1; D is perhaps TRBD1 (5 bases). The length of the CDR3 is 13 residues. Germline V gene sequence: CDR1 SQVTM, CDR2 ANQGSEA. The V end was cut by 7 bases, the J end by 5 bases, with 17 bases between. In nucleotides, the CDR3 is TGCAGCGGGTCAGGGTATGAATGGACTGAAGCTTTCTTT. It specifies CSGSGYEWTEAFF.

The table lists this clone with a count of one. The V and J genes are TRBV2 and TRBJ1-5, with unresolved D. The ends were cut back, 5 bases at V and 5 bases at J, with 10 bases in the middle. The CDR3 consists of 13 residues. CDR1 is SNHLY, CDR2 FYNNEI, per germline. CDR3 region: CASSYRFDQPQHF. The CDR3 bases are TGTGCCAGCAGTTACAGATTCGATCAGCCCCAGCATTTT.

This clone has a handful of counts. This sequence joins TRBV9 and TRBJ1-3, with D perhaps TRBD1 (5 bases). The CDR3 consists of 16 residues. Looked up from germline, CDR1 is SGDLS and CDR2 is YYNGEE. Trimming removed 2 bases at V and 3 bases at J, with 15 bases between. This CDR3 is CASSVGEGRIGNTIYF. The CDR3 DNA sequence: TGTGCCAGCAGCGTCGGGGAGGGGCGAATTGGAAACACCATATATTTT.

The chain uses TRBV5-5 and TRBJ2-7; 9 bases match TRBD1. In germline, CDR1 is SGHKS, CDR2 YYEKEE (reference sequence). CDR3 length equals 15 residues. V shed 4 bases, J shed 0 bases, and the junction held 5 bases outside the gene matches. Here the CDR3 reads CASSLGQGTSYEQYF. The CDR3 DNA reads TGTGCCAGCAGCCTGGGACAGGGAACCTCCTACGAGCAGTACTTC.

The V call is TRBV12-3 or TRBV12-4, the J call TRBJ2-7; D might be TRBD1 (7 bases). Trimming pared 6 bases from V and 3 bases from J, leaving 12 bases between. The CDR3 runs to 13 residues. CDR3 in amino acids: CASRSQGGYEQYF. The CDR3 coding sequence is TGTGCCAGCAGATCTCAGGGGGGCTACGAGCAGTACTTC.

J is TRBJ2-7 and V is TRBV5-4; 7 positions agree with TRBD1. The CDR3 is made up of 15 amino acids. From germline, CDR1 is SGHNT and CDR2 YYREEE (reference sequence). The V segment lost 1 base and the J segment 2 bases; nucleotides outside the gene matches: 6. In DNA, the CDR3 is TGTGCCAGCAGCTTGAAAACAGGGGCTACCTACGAGCAGTACTTC. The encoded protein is CASSLKTGATYEQYF.

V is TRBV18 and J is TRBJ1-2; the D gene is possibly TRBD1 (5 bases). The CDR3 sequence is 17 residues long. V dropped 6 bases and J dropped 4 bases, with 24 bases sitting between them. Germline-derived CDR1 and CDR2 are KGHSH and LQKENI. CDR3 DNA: TGTGCCAGCTCCTCCCGGCCTGACAGAAGTGTATCCTATGGCTACACCTTC. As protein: CASSSRPDRSVSYGYTF.

CDR3 nucleotide sequence: TGTGCCAGCAGCTTAGAGCGGGCCCAAACTGGTGGCTACACCTTC. Its protein product is CASSLERAQTGGYTF. The genes are TRBV11-2 and TRBJ1-2; D call uncertain. Germline CDR1 and CDR2: SGHAT and FQNNGV. The CDR3 is made up of 15 amino acids. Trimming removed 0 bases at V and 7 bases at J, with 15 bases between.

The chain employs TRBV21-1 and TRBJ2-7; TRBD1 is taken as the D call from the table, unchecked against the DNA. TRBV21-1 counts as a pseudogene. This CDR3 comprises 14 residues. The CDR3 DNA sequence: TGTGCCAGCACCTCGGACATTCGCTCCTACGAGCAGTACTTC. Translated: CASTSDIRSYEQYF.

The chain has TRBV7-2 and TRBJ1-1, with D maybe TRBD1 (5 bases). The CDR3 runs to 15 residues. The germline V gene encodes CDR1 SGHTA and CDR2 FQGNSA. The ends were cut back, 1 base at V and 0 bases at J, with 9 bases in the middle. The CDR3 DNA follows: TGTGCCAGCAGCTTAGACAGGCCAATGAACACTGAAGCTTTCTTT. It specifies CASSLDRPMNTEAFF.